The 24 T cell receptor beta chains reported below all come from one sample, sequenced in a study of shared clonotypes between healthy human individuals. Sequencing used immunoSEQ multiplex PCR; TCRdb keeps in-frame clones, though not all of them. Here the sample spans 70,000 to 95,000 clones, about 61% being singletons. Source material: memory CD8+ T cells sorted from blood. Documented subset: CD45RO+ cells pooled with CCR7-negative TemRA cells. The receptors were sampled from a man aged 30 to 45 in good health.

The chain employs TRBV27 and TRBJ1-1; D not certain. The CDR3 totals 14 residues. V was trimmed by 6 bases and J by 4 bases, leaving 15 bases between them. Germline lookup yields CDR1 MNHEY and CDR2 SMNVEV (reference sequence). This chain's CDR3 is CASRSTLVGTEAFF. In nucleotides, the CDR3 is TGTGCCAGCAGATCAACTCTAGTTGGCACTGAAGCTTTCTTT.

Ten or more counts support this clone. The rearrangement links TRBV27 to TRBJ1-5, with D uncertain. This CDR3 is built from 14 residues. Trimming cost V 2 bases and J 1 base, with 6 bases left between them. Germline V gives CDR1 MNHEY, CDR2 SMNVEV (reference sequence). The CDR3 is CASSLGVSNQPQHF. CDR3 nucleotide sequence: TGTGCCAGCAGTTTAGGAGTGAGCAATCAGCCCCAGCATTTT.

The J gene is TRBJ2-1, the V gene TRBV9, with D perhaps matching TRBD2 (6 bases). Germline V gene lookup returns CDR1 SGDLS and CDR2 YYNGEE. The CDR3 runs to 15 residues. V lost 0 bases to trimming and J lost 3 bases, with 10 bases between them. The CDR3 coding sequence is TGTGCCAGCAGCGTAGGGACTATGATCTACAATGAGCAGTTCTTC. This sequence encodes CASSVGTMIYNEQFF.

This rearrangement joins TRBV30 to TRBJ1-4; 7 bases match TRBD1. V was clipped by 2 bases and J by 5 bases; unmatched bases: 8. The length of the CDR3 is 15 residues. The germline V gene has CDR1 GTSNPN and CDR2 SVGIG (reference sequence). Here the CDR3 DNA reads TGTGCCTGGAGTACCGGGGACAGCTCGAATGAAAAACTGTTTTTT. This sequence encodes CAWSTGDSSNEKLFF.

The V and J genes are TRBV5-5 and TRBJ1-4; the match to TRBD1 covers 7 bases. Germline V gene sequence: CDR1 SGHKS, CDR2 YYEKEE (reference sequence). V dropped 1 base and J dropped 3; count of bases not matched to a gene: 3. The CDR3 is made up of 15 amino acids. CDR3 sequence reads: CASSLLGTANEKLFF. The DNA for the CDR3 is TGTGCCAGCAGCTTGCTAGGGACAGCTAATGAAAAACTGTTTTTT.

J is TRBJ2-2 and V is TRBV7-6, with 7 bases lining up with TRBD2. The germline V gene has CDR1 SGHVS and CDR2 FNYEAQ. The V segment lost 5 bases and the J segment 9 bases; nucleotides outside the gene matches: 6. This CDR3 comprises 13 residues. CDR3 amino acids: CASSVTGTRELFF. The CDR3, as DNA: TGTGCCAGCAGCGTTACCGGGACTAGGGAGCTGTTTTTT.

There are many counts of this clone. The rearrangement uses TRBV2 and TRBJ2-7; no clear D gene. V was trimmed by 3 bases and J by 3 bases, leaving 3 bases between them. The CDR3 is 11 residues long. The germline V gene encodes CDR1 SNHLY and CDR2 FYNNEI. This chain's CDR3 is CASSDGYEQYF. The CDR3 DNA is TGTGCCAGCAGTGACGGCTACGAGCAGTACTTC.

The V and J genes are TRBV28 and TRBJ2-6, with D uncertain. This CDR3 is built from 17 residues. Germline V gene data show CDR1 as MDHEN and CDR2 as SYDVKM. Trimming pared 6 bases from V and 0 bases from J, leaving 15 bases between. The CDR3 here is CASSQGLRNSGANVLTF. CDR3 DNA sequence: TGTGCCAGCAGCCAAGGGTTGAGAAACTCTGGGGCCAACGTCCTGACTTTC. Full variable domain (rest looked up from reference TRBV28 and TRBJ2-6): DVKVTQSSRYLVKRTGEKVFLECVQDMDHENMFWYRQDPGLGLRLIYFSYDVKMKEKGDIPEGYSVSREKKERFSLILESASTNQTSMYLCASSQGLRNSGANVLTFGAGSRLTVL.

V usage is TRBV9 and J usage is TRBJ2-1, with 7 bases aligning to TRBD2. This CDR3 region has 15 residues. J gave up 7 bases and V 4 bases, and 11 bases lay outside the gene matches. CDR1 is SGDLS and CDR2 is YYNGEE in the germline V gene. CDR3 bases: TGTGCCAGCAGCTATGGAGGGCGGGGGATAAATGAGCAGTTCTTC. Amino acid sequence: CASSYGGRGINEQFF.

The chain carries TRBV7-6 and TRBJ2-7; 10 nucleotides line up with TRBD2. Germline assignment: CDR1 SGHVS and CDR2 FNYEAQ. This CDR3 spans 15 amino acids. V shed 5 bases and J 0 bases; nucleotides not matched to a gene: 4. The CDR3 spells CASSSTSGNSYEQYF. CDR3 nucleotides: TGTGCCAGCAGCAGTACTAGCGGGAACTCCTACGAGCAGTACTTC.

The chain links TRBV11-2 to TRBJ2-7, with TRBD1 matching over 10 bases. The germline CDR1 and CDR2 sequences are SGHAT and FQNNGV. The CDR3 runs 14 residues. With 5 bases clipped from V and 5 bases from J, the junction kept 6 bases outside the gene matches. The CDR3 spells CASSPPGQGHEQYF. The CDR3 DNA reads TGTGCCAGCAGCCCCCCGGGACAGGGGCACGAGCAGTACTTC.

A single count supports this clone. The V gene is TRBV1, the J gene TRBJ2-1; the tabulated D call, TRBD2, remains unverified against the DNA. TRBV1 is deemed a pseudogene. CDR3 length: 16 amino acids. The chain's CDR3 is CTSSHGLAGGDNEQFF. Here the CDR3 DNA reads TGCACCAGCAGCCACGGACTAGCGGGAGGGGACAATGAGCAGTTCTTC.

This sequence joins TRBV25-1 and TRBJ2-3; the D gene could be TRBD1 or TRBD2 (5 bases each). Trimming took off 2 bases at V and 2 bases at J, with 17 bases between the two ends. The CDR3 runs 17 residues. The germline CDR1 and CDR2 sequences are MGHDK and SYGVNS. As DNA, the CDR3 is TGTGCCAGCAGTGAACTTCAAGGGACGGCGCACACAGATACGCAGTATTTT. Translation: CASSELQGTAHTDTQYF. Full variable domain (rest looked up from reference TRBV25-1 and TRBJ2-3): EADIYQTPRYLVIGTGKKITLECSQTMGHDKMYWYQQDPGMELHLIHYSYGVNSTEKGDLSSESTVSRIRTEHFPLTLESARPSHTSQYLCASSELQGTAHTDTQYFGPGTRLTVL.

The CDR3 region is CASSEVGSTYNEQFF. The CDR3 nucleotides read TGTGCCAGCAGTGAAGTGGGGAGCACCTACAATGAGCAGTTCTTC. The chain uses TRBV25-1 and TRBJ2-1, with D possibly matching TRBD2 (5 bases). Germline values: CDR1 MGHDK, CDR2 SYGVNS. The CDR3 is 15 amino acids. V shed 2 bases and J shed 2 bases, with 10 bases lying between them.

The rearrangement joins TRBV4-3 to TRBJ2-1; D call uncertain. Trimming cost V 0 bases and J 4 bases, with 4 bases left between them. The CDR3 covers 13 residues. Per germline, CDR1 LGHNA and CDR2 YSLEER. The CDR3 spells CASSQERYNEQFF. The CDR3 bases are TGCGCCAGCAGCCAAGAGAGGTACAATGAGCAGTTCTTC.

This clone was seen once. V usage is TRBV7-8 and J usage is TRBJ1-5, with 7 bases identical to TRBD1. Germline V CDR1 and CDR2: SGHVS, FQNEAQ. The CDR3 length is 15 residues. V lost 2 bases to trimming and J lost 5 bases; unmatched junction nucleotides: 6. Here the CDR3 reads CASSLFVRGDQPQHF. The CDR3 DNA sequence: TGTGCCAGCAGCTTATTCGTCAGGGGGGATCAGCCCCAGCATTTT.

The J gene is TRBJ2-3, the V gene TRBV5-1; 7 bases are shared with TRBD1. This CDR3 is 15 amino acids long. Trimming removed 6 bases from V and 5 bases from J; junction bases left unmatched: 12. CDR1 and CDR2 from the germline V gene are SGHRS and YFSETQ. CDR3 nucleotides: TGCGCCAGCACCTCCGGGACAGAATGGGGAGATACGCAGTATTTT. This codes for CASTSGTEWGDTQYF.

This chain links TRBV4-1 with TRBJ1-5; D remains unclear. The V gene lost 1 base and the J gene lost 8 bases, with 18 bases spanning the gap. Germline-derived CDR1 and CDR2 are MGHRA and YSYEKL. The CDR3 spans 16 residues. The CDR3 is CASSQVGQISREPQHF. For the CDR3, the DNA is TGCGCCAGCAGCCAAGTAGGGCAGATATCTAGGGAGCCCCAGCATTTT.

This rearrangement joins TRBV11-2 to TRBJ2-1; D perhaps matches TRBD2 (5 bases). The CDR3 spans 12 residues. Germline values: CDR1 SGHAT, CDR2 FQNNGV. V was clipped by 11 bases and J by 7 bases, with 15 bases between them. The CDR3 sequence is CASQWERNEQFF. The CDR3 DNA sequence: TGTGCCTCGCAGTGGGAGCGAAATGAGCAGTTCTTC.

The chain recombines TRBV15 with TRBJ2-3; the D is unclear. The germline V gene has CDR1 LNHNV and CDR2 YYDKDF (reference sequence). This CDR3 contains 15 residues. V dropped 1 base and J dropped 1 base, with 9 bases sitting between them. CDR3 amino acids: CATSRGVLGTDTQYF. CDR3 in DNA: TGTGCCACCAGCAGAGGGGTTCTTGGCACAGATACGCAGTATTTT.

The chain joins TRBV15 to TRBJ2-1; 7 bases map to TRBD1. V lost 0 bases, J lost 2 bases, and 7 bases stayed unmatched. This CDR3 contains 17 residues. Per the germline V gene, CDR1 is LNHNV and CDR2 is YYDKDF (reference sequence). CDR3 DNA: TGTGCCACCAGCAGAGATGGGGCTGACAGGGCCTACAATGAGCAGTTCTTC. It is translated as CATSRDGADRAYNEQFF.

This clone was recorded a few times. J is TRBJ2-7 and V is TRBV7-6; TRBD2 agrees at 11 bases. The CDR3 covers 15 residues. Germline CDR1 is SGHVS and CDR2 is FNYEAQ. The V segment lost 6 bases and the J segment 3 bases; nucleotides outside the gene matches: 7. CDR3 region: CASSPGTSGSYEQYF. The CDR3 region has the DNA TGTGCCAGCAGTCCAGGGACTAGCGGAAGCTACGAGCAGTACTTC.

The chain joins TRBV7-9 to TRBJ2-2; the D is unclear. V gave up 9 bases and J gave up 6 bases, with 11 bases separating them. The CDR3 length is 12 residues. Germline loops: CDR1 SEHNR, CDR2 FQNEAQ (reference sequence). The DNA of the CDR3 is TGTGCCAGTCATAGATCGTCCGGGGAGCTGTTTTTT. This gives the protein CASHRSSGELFF.

This clone was counted many times. J is TRBJ2-7 and V is TRBV10-2, with TRBD2 matching over 14 bases. This CDR3 has 15 amino acids. The V gene end was trimmed by 3 bases and the J gene end by 6 bases; junction bases not matched to a gene: 4. Germline lookup yields CDR1 WSHSY and CDR2 SAAADI. The CDR3 is CASSDPGLAGAEQYF. CDR3 nucleotide sequence: TGCGCCAGCAGTGACCCGGGACTAGCGGGAGCCGAGCAGTACTTC.